The entry below gives a single T cell receptor beta chain sequence along with its context. Its antigen is not known. The data are from a study of radiotherapy plus CTLA-4 blockade in lung cancer. Between the trimmed V and J ends, which lost 3 bases and 0 bases, there was a span of 9 bases. The CDR3 is made up of 15 amino acids. Germline CDR1 and CDR2: KGHSH and LQKENI. General observations from the study: Among reported predictors of response, early blood T cell clone dynamics with interferon-beta performed best.

Produced via immunoSEQ multiplex PCR; TCRdb's table is partial and in-frame only. The sample yields about 49,000 clones, about 88% seen once. The specimen comprised peripheral blood, sampled from a patient treated with radiotherapy plus ipilimumab. The receptor's source is a human donor with non-small cell lung cancer whose response to radiotherapy plus ipilimumab could not be evaluated. V gene TRBV18 combines with J gene TRBJ1-5; tentatively, D is TRBD1 (6 bases). DNA of the CDR3: TGTGCCAGCTCACCTCGACAGGATAGCAATCAGCCCCAGCATTTT. The encoded protein is CASSPRQDSNQPQHF.